A single TCR beta chain is shown here with its context. The antigen remains undetermined. Using immunoSEQ multiplex PCR, the repertoire was profiled, and TCRdb retains in-frame clones only, with some absent. The sample lists 65,000 to 70,000 clones, roughly 73% occurring once. This sample is drawn from a study of OX40 agonist ivuxolimab in advanced cancers. Study as a whole: The dose-escalation cohort had hepatocellular carcinoma, melanoma, renal cell or head and neck cancer. Study results and caveats: CD4+ and CD8+ T cells in blood underwent clonal expansion by week 6 at 0.1 to 3.0 mg/kg.

Deletions cut 4 bases from V and 9 bases from J, with 10 bases between. The CDR3 covers 11 residues. Germline-derived CDR1 and CDR2 are GTSNPN and SVGIG (reference sequence). The material sequenced was CD4+ or CD8+ T cells sorted from blood, taken in a trial of the OX40 agonist ivuxolimab. The clonotype was recovered from an adult with an advanced solid tumor such as melanoma, head and neck, liver or kidney cancer. V usage is TRBV30 and J usage is TRBJ2-1; D might be TRBD1 (6 bases). The CDR3 spells CAWTGEGEQFF. CDR3 bases: TGTGCCTGGACAGGGGAAGGTGAGCAGTTCTTC.